The subject of this entry is one T cell receptor (beta chain). This sample stems from a study of cytomegalovirus exposure and HLA in healthy donors. Trimming at V came to 7 bases and at J to 7 bases, leaving 8 bases not matched to a gene. Looked up from germline, CDR1 is LNHDA and CDR2 is SQIVND (reference sequence). The CDR3 is 14 amino acids. PCR was performed using 60 Vbeta and 13 Jbeta primers. Sequencing was performed with immunoSEQ multiplex PCR; in TCRdb, only in-frame clones are kept and a portion is missing. The sample has 120,000 or so clones, around 76% seen once. The receptor was isolated from a man aged 55 to 70 in good health and CMV-seropositive. The chain carries TRBV19 and TRBJ2-1; 9 bases match TRBD1. Sequenced sample: PBMCs. This CDR3 reads CASNRDRVGNEQFF. In nucleotides, the CDR3 is TGTGCCAGTAACCGGGACAGGGTGGGGAATGAGCAGTTCTTC.